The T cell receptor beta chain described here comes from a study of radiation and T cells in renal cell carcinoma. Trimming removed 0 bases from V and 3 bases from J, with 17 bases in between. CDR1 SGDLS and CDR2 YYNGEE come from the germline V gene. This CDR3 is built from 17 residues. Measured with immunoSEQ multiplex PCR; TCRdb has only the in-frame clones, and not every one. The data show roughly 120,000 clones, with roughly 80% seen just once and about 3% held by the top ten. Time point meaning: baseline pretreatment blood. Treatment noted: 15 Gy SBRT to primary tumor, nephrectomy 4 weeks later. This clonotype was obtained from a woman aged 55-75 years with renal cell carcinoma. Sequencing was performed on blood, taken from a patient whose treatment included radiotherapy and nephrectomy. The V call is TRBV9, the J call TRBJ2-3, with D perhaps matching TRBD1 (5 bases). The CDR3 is CASSVGITQGGTDTQYF. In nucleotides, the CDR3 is TGTGCCAGCAGCGTAGGAATAACCCAGGGTGGGACAGATACGCAGTATTTT. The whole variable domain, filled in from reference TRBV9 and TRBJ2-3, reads DSGVTQTPKHLITATGQRVTLRCSPRSGDLSVYWYQQSLDQGLQFLIQYYNGEERAKGNILERFSAQQFPDLHSELNLSSLELGDSALYFCASSVGITQGGTDTQYFGPGTRLTVL.